The rows below give T cell receptor beta chains drawn from one sample of a study of blood T cells in healthy people across ages. TCRdb used MiXCR to reprocess the 5' RACE reads, holding one entry per CDR3 protein. The sample includes 800,000 or so distinct CDR3 sequences, about half of them seen just once. Sequenced input: blood. Receptors were obtained from a man older than 75 in good health. The CDR3 runs from the conserved cysteine through the conserved F or W. A D gene is named only where the DNA matches it firmly. Not every row has a clone size; where given, it reads once, few, many or a size class.

D	size	V	J	length	DNA	CDR3
.	.	TRBV9	TRBJ2-3	16	TGTGCCAGCAGCGTAGTGGGGGAGTTAGGTACAGATACGCAGTATTTT	CASSVVGELGTDTQYF
.	few	TRBV7-9	TRBJ2-1	14	TGTGCCAGCAGCGTTGACGTCTCCTACAATGAGCAGTTCTTC	CASSVDVSYNEQFF
TRBD2	few	TRBV4-3	TRBJ2-3	15	TGCGCCAGCAGCCAAGCTAGCGGGATCGCAGATACGCAGTATTTT	CASSQASGIADTQYF
.	.	TRBV5-5	TRBJ1-2	14	TGTGCCAGCAGCTTTTGGATAGGAGACTATGGCTACACCTTC	CASSFWIGDYGYTF
.	many	TRBV7-2	TRBJ2-5	13	TGTGCCAGCAGCGTACCCTGGGAAGAGACCCAGTACTTC	CASSVPWEETQYF
TRBD1	.	TRBV7-3	TRBJ2-2	18	TGTGCCAGCAGCTTGGCCCGTCCGGGACAGGGGAACACCGGGGAGCTGTTTTTT	CASSLARPGQGNTGELFF
.	few	TRBV29-1	TRBJ2-1	12	TGCAGCACGACGGGGAGTACCGATGAGCAGTTCTTC	CSTTGSTDEQFF
.	few	TRBV20-1	TRBJ1-6	15	TGCAGTGCTCTACCAGGGACACCCTATAATTCACCCCTCCACTTT	CSALPGTPYNSPLHF
TRBD2	.	TRBV11-2	TRBJ2-7	16	TGTGCCAGCAGCCCCCGGACTAGCGGGAGTTTGTGCGAGCAGTACTTC	CASSPRTSGSLCEQYF
TRBD1	many	TRBV4-2	TRBJ1-1	17	TGTGCCAGCAGCCAGGGGAGGACAGGGCCAACGAACACTGAAGCTTTCTTT	CASSQGRTGPTNTEAFF
TRBD2	.	TRBV29-1	TRBJ2-3	14	TGCAGCGTTGAAACTAGCGGGAGAACAGATACGCAGTATTTT	CSVETSGRTDTQYF
TRBD1	many	TRBV20-1	TRBJ2-1	13	TGCAGTGCTCCGGACAGGGCCTACAATGAGCAGTTCTTC	CSAPDRAYNEQFF
.	many	TRBV7-2	TRBJ1-2	15	TGTGCCAGCAGACTCCGGGCCGCGAGTGGGTATGGCTACACCTTC	CASRLRAASGYGYTF
TRBD1	.	TRBV5-1	TRBJ2-2	13	TGCGCCAGTGGGACAGGGGCCACCGGGGAGCTGTTTTTT	CASGTGATGELFF
.	.	TRBV6-2/TRBV6-3	TRBJ1-2	13	TGTGCCAGCAGTTGGTTCCAGTCCTATGGCTACACCTTC	CASSWFQSYGYTF
TRBD2	.	TRBV20-1	TRBJ2-3	15	TGCAGTGCTCCCGGGACTAGCGGAAAACGGGATACGCAGTATTTT	CSAPGTSGKRDTQYF
.	once	TRBV21-1	TRBJ2-1	16	TGTGCCAGCAGCAAAGATGGCCCTGGTCGGAGGAATGAGCAGTTCTTC	CASSKDGPGRRNEQFF
TRBD2	.	TRBV27	TRBJ2-3	16	TGTGCCAGCCGCGGGGCTAGCGGGAGGCCCACAGATACGCAGTATTTT	CASRGASGRPTDTQYF
TRBD2	.	TRBV4-1	TRBJ2-7	16	TGCGCCAGCAGCCAGATCACGAGCGGGAGGTCCTACGAGCAGTACTTC	CASSQITSGRSYEQYF
TRBD1	.	TRBV5-1	TRBJ1-2	15	TGCGCCAGCAGCTATAAAACCACAGGGGGCGATGGCTACACCTTC	CASSYKTTGGDGYTF
.	few	TRBV20-1	TRBJ1-5	15	TGCAGTGCTAGAGATAGGACACTTAGCAATCAGCCCCAGCATTTT	CSARDRTLSNQPQHF
TRBD1	once	TRBV4-3	TRBJ2-2	16	TGCGCCAGCAGCCGTGGGACAGGGGAAGTCACCGGGGAGCTGTTTTTT	CASSRGTGEVTGELFF
.	.	TRBV29-1	TRBJ2-3	13	TGCAGCGTTGATAGCGCAGGGACAGATACGCAGTATTTT	CSVDSAGTDTQYF
.	few	TRBV28	TRBJ1-4	14	TGTGCCAGCAGTCGCTTACAGGTTAATGAAAAACTGTTTTTT	CASSRLQVNEKLFF
TRBD2	few	TRBV6-2/TRBV6-3	TRBJ2-4	18	TGTGCCAGCAGTTCCCAAAATGCGGGGGATCTAGCCAAAAACATTCAGTACTTC	CASSSQNAGDLAKNIQYF
.	few	TRBV20-1	TRBJ2-5	15	TGCAGTGCTAGAGATTATGTAGCGGTCCAAGAGACCCAGTACTTC	CSARDYVAVQETQYF
TRBD2	few	TRBV5-1	TRBJ2-1	16	TGCGCCAGCAGGAGCGGAGCGGGAGTCGTAAGCGATGAGCAGTTCTTC	CASRSGAGVVSDEQFF
.	.	TRBV2	TRBJ1-6	14	TGTGCCAGCAGTGGGGACCCGACGGGTTCACCCCTCCACTTT	CASSGDPTGSPLHF
.	.	TRBV20-1	TRBJ1-5	14	TGCAGTGCTAGAGGGGGGTCCCAGACTCAGCCCCAGCATTTT	CSARGGSQTQPQHF
.	once	TRBV4-3	TRBJ1-1	13	TGCGCCAGCAGCCGCTCGCGAGGGACTGAAGCTTTCTTT	CASSRSRGTEAFF
.	many	TRBV28	TRBJ1-1	15	TGTGCCAGCAGTTCCATGACCGAGGCTACTTCTGAAGCTTTCTTT	CASSSMTEATSEAFF
TRBD2	.	TRBV7-9	TRBJ2-1	19	TGTGCCAGCAGCTTCCTGGGGCTAGCGGGCCGACCTTCCTACAATGAGCAGTTCTTC	CASSFLGLAGRPSYNEQFF
.	.	TRBV27	TRBJ2-3	15	TGTGCCAGCAGTCTTACTAGGATTCCCACAGATACGCAGTATTTT	CASSLTRIPTDTQYF
TRBD1	.	TRBV20-1	TRBJ2-3	15	TGCAGTGCTGGGGACAGGGCCTCCCCGACAGATACGCAGTATTTT	CSAGDRASPTDTQYF
.	.	TRBV24-1	TRBJ2-5	15	TGTGCCACCAGTGATTTCGGCGGATTCCAAGAGACCCAGTACTTC	CATSDFGGFQETQYF
.	.	TRBV6-6	TRBJ2-1	16	TGTGCCTGCACTAAAACGGGGGCAGGGTCCCCCAATGAGCAGTTCTTC	CACTKTGAGSPNEQFF
.	once	TRBV7-8	TRBJ2-7	15	TGTGCCAGCAGCTTGGGGTTACGGAGCTCCTACGAGCAGTACTTC	CASSLGLRSSYEQYF
TRBD1	.	TRBV4-2	TRBJ1-2	15	TGTGCCAGCAGCCAAGGGGACAGGGATAACTATGGCTACACCTTC	CASSQGDRDNYGYTF
.	.	TRBV12-3/TRBV12-4	TRBJ1-5	14	TGTGCCAGCAGCCCGACCTATAGCAATCAGCCCCAGCATTTT	CASSPTYSNQPQHF
.	.	TRBV6-5	TRBJ2-1	14	TGTGCCAGCAGTTACGATGGGGGTCCGCGAGAGCAGTTCTTC	CASSYDGGPREQFF
.	.	TRBV28	TRBJ1-2	16	TGTGCCAGCAGTTTATTCTGGTCAGGGCCCAGCTATGGCTACACCTTC	CASSLFWSGPSYGYTF
.	few	TRBV7-6	TRBJ2-1	15	TGTGCCAGCAGCTTAGTGGTAGCGTCTTACAATGAGCAGTTCTTC	CASSLVVASYNEQFF
.	.	TRBV30	TRBJ2-7	12	TGTGCCGGGAGTGTGAATTACTACGAGCAGTACTTC	CAGSVNYYEQYF
TRBD1	few	TRBV16	TRBJ1-5	15	TGTGCCAGCAGCCAAAGGGGGCTAAGGGTTCAGCCCCAGCATTTT	CASSQRGLRVQPQHF
.	.	TRBV3-1	TRBJ2-1	15	TGTGCCAGCAGCCAATTCCGGGGACACTACAATGAGCAGTTCTTC	CASSQFRGHYNEQFF
.	many	TRBV7-9	TRBJ2-1	13	TGTGCCAGCGCTGTTGAAAACTACAATGAGCAGTTCTTC	CASAVENYNEQFF
.	.	TRBV15	TRBJ2-3	18	TGTGCCACCAGCAGAGATAGTTTGACAGGCCTTCCCACAGATACGCAGTATTTT	CATSRDSLTGLPTDTQYF
TRBD1	.	TRBV15	TRBJ1-1	15	TGTGCCACCAGCAGGCGACAGGGTACTAAGACTGAAGCTTTCTTT	CATSRRQGTKTEAFF
TRBD2	.	TRBV15	TRBJ2-7	16	TGTGCCACCAGCAGAGGAAGTAGCGGGAGACCCTACGAGCAGTACTTC	CATSRGSSGRPYEQYF
.	many	TRBV11-3	TRBJ2-1	14	TGTGCCAGCAGCTCGGGATCTCATCACAATGAGCAGTTCTTC	CASSSGSHHNEQFF
.	few	TRBV7-2	TRBJ2-5	13	TGTGCCAGCAGCCCTCGACAGAATCTAGACGAGTTCTTC	CASSPRQNLDEFF
.	few	TRBV20-1	TRBJ2-5	14	TGCAGTGCAAGGGGGTTTTTGGAGGCAGAGACCCAGTACTTC	CSARGFLEAETQYF
TRBD2	few	TRBV27	TRBJ2-7	16	TGTGCCAGCAGTTCAAGGACTAGCGGGAGATCCTACGAGCAGTACTTC	CASSSRTSGRSYEQYF
TRBD2	few	TRBV7-7	TRBJ2-1	15	TGTGCTAGCAGCTTAGATGGGACTAGCGGAAATGAGCAGTTCTTC	CASSLDGTSGNEQFF
TRBD2	.	TRBV2	TRBJ2-4	16	TGTGCCAGCAGATTCCTAGCGGAGGTAGCCAAAAACATTCAGTACTTC	CASRFLAEVAKNIQYF